This T cell receptor beta chain is from a study of Graves' ophthalmopathy and Graves' hyperthyroidism. Study-level findings and limits: Researchers report that a 13-signature model separated ophthalmopathy from stable hyperthyroidism, posting almost 90% sensitivity and 81.08% specificity. The model predicted progression of ophthalmopathy with a sensitivity of roughly 70%, and its specificity was about 76%. In blood, most expanded thyroid clonotypes above 0.001 frequency were also detected.

V gave up 3 bases and J gave up 4 bases, with 9 bases separating them. The CDR3 is made up of 13 amino acids. The germline gives CDR1 MNHEY, CDR2 SVGAGI. On this clonotype: Its antigen is as yet unknown.

Amplification targeted the TCR beta CDR3 regions, with RNA transcripts as the source material. The first-round RT-PCR employed HTBI primers together with the Qiagen OneStep RT-PCR kit. A multiplex PCR was then performed as the second round. TCRdb itself ran the multiplex PCR reads through MiXCR, one entry per CDR3 protein. Here the sample spans about 480,000 distinct CDR3 sequences, around an eighth being singletons. The chain has TRBV6-5 and TRBJ2-5; no clear D. The sequence derives from a woman in her twenties or thirties with Graves' ophthalmopathy. Sequencing input: blood. CDR3 DNA sequence: TGTGCCAGCAGTTATGGGCTAGGAGAGACCCAGTACTTC. Its translation is CASSYGLGETQYF.